The source of this T cell receptor beta chain is a study of T cell changes during pregnancy in multiple sclerosis. This clone is labeled medium-sized (0.01 to 0.1%). The J segment lost 7 bases and the V segment lost 3 bases, leaving 17 bases of the junction unmatched. Germline V gives CDR1 MNHNS, CDR2 SASEGT. This CDR3 comprises 17 residues. This table comes from immunoSEQ multiplex PCR, and its TCRdb copy is limited to in-frame clones, with some not included. The table records about 24,000 clones, about 92% of them present only once. The chain links TRBV6-1 to TRBJ2-5, with 7 bases lining up with TRBD2. The receptor comes from a female donor in good health, enrolled as a control in a pregnancy study. The sequencing here drew on CD8+ T cells from peripheral blood mononuclear cells, taken in the third trimester of pregnancy. Here the CDR3 DNA reads TGTGCCAGCAGTGAGACACCGGGACTACACGCAGTGTGGACCCAGTACTTC. This encodes CASSETPGLHAVWTQYF.